The next 27 T cell receptor beta chains were all read from a single sample in a study of shared clonotypes between healthy human individuals. Only CD45RO-negative cells positively selected for CCR7 counted as naive CD8 cells, so terminally differentiated effector memory CD45RA+ cells were excluded. Libraries were prepared by immunoSEQ multiplex PCR; TCRdb keeps only in-frame clonotypes and omits some of them. The sample lists about 2,100,000 clones, about 93% occurring once. The source material was naive CD8+ T cells from PBMCs. The receptor source for this set is a man aged 18 to 30 in good health. Some clones in this sample may be carry-over from other donors' samples.

V gene TRBV4-1 combines with J gene TRBJ2-7; D is perhaps TRBD2 (6 bases). Trimming cost V 2 bases and J 6 bases, with 23 bases left between them. The CDR3 consists of 17 residues. Germline V gene data show CDR1 as MGHRA and CDR2 as YSYEKL. CDR3 nucleotides: TGCGCCAGCAGCCAATCACCTCGATCGGGGGATAGCAGCGAGCAGTACTTC. Translating gives CASSQSPRSGDSSEQYF.

This rearrangement joins TRBV28 to TRBJ1-5; unclear D gene. Looked up from germline, CDR1 is MDHEN and CDR2 is SYDVKM. Trimming stripped 5 bases from V and 7 bases from J, with 9 bases between. The CDR3 is 12 residues long. CDR3 nucleotide sequence: TGTGCCAGCAGTCCTTCCTGGCAGCCCCAGCATTTT. It yields the protein CASSPSWQPQHF.

V and J are TRBV28 and TRBJ1-2; tentative D call: TRBD1 (5 bases). V lost 3 bases and J lost 5, with 13 bases in between. This CDR3 is 14 amino acids long. Germline V gene lookup returns CDR1 MDHEN and CDR2 SYDVKM. CDR3 nucleotide sequence: TGTGCCAGCAGTTTTATAGGGCCAGGGTATGGCTACACCTTC. This gives the protein CASSFIGPGYGYTF.

Comments on this clone: The same CDR3 arises from other DNA sequences in this sample as well. CDR3 DNA: TGTGCCAGCAGCTTAACAAGCTCCTACGAGCAGTACTTC. Translating it yields CASSLTSSYEQYF. This chain joins TRBV7-9 and TRBJ2-7, with D uncertain. The germline V and J ends were trimmed by 2 bases and 0 bases, with 5 bases remaining between them. This CDR3 spans 13 amino acids. Germline V gives CDR1 SEHNR, CDR2 FQNEAQ (reference sequence).

The V call is TRBV5-1, the J call TRBJ2-5; D gene uncertain. Germline V gene data show CDR1 as SGHRS and CDR2 as YFSETQ. Trimming took 0 bases from V and 5 from J, leaving 14 bases between them. This CDR3 region has 15 residues. In DNA, the CDR3 is TGCGCCAGCAGCTTGGGTTTTGGGCTCGGGGAGACCCAGTACTTC. Encoded protein: CASSLGFGLGETQYF.

The J gene is TRBJ2-7, the V gene TRBV29-1; TRBD2 aligns across 10 bases. The germline V gene has CDR1 SQVTM and CDR2 ANQGSEA. J gave up 0 bases and V 2 bases, and 7 bases lay outside the gene matches. This CDR3 is 16 amino acids long. CDR3 coding DNA: TGCAGCGTTGAACTGCTAGCGGGAGTGGCCTCCTACGAGCAGTACTTC. Its translation: CSVELLAGVASYEQYF.

This clone has a handful of counts. The chain combines TRBV11-2 with TRBJ1-1; no definite D call. Germline V gene data show CDR1 as SGHAT and CDR2 as FQNNGV. V lost 3 bases, J lost 1 base, and 9 bases lay in between. This CDR3 is built from 14 residues. CDR3 loop: CASSFRAQNTEAFF. The CDR3 nucleotides read TGTGCCAGCAGCTTTAGGGCGCAGAACACTGAAGCTTTCTTT.

This chain joins TRBV4-2 and TRBJ2-7; TRBD1 matches 7 bases. The germline gives CDR1 LGHNA, CDR2 YNFKEQ. The junction had 18 bases not matched to a gene; V was cut back by 0 bases and J by 4 bases. The CDR3 extends over 19 amino acids. The CDR3, as DNA: TGTGCCAGCAGCCAAGATGACAGGGTAATAAGTAATCCGGGGTACGAGCAGTACTTC. This sequence encodes CASSQDDRVISNPGYEQYF.

The chain links TRBV2 to TRBJ2-7; the D gene is possibly TRBD1 (6 bases). The length of the CDR3 is 16 residues. Germline-derived CDR1 and CDR2 are SNHLY and FYNNEI. V was pared by 6 bases and J by 4 bases, with 22 bases between. Here the CDR3 DNA reads TGTGCCAGCAGCGACCTACCGGGACACTTCCGATACGAGCAGTACTTC. Its protein product is CASSDLPGHFRYEQYF.

Comments on this clone: At the DNA level, this CDR3 is encoded by other sequences in the same sample as well. The chain uses TRBV9 and TRBJ2-1; D may be TRBD1 or TRBD2 (5 bases each). Germline assignment: CDR1 SGDLS and CDR2 YYNGEE. The CDR3 loop spans 13 amino acids. The ends were cut back, 2 bases at V and 3 bases at J, with 6 bases in the middle. The CDR3 loop is CASSVGVYNEQFF. CDR3 coding DNA: TGTGCCAGCAGCGTGGGGGTCTACAATGAGCAGTTCTTC.

The rearrangement joins TRBV6-5 to TRBJ2-1, with D perhaps matching TRBD1 (5 bases). The CDR3 sequence is 16 residues long. CDR1 MNHEY and CDR2 SVGAGI come from the germline V gene. V gave up 2 bases and J gave up 0 bases, with 11 bases separating them. Here the CDR3 reads CASSYTQGSSYNEQFF. The DNA for the CDR3 is TGTGCCAGCAGTTACACCCAGGGTAGCTCCTACAATGAGCAGTTCTTC.

The CDR3 DNA follows: TGTGCCAGCAGTTCGACCCCCGCACAGTTCCAGTTCTTC. Protein: CASSSTPAQFQFF. The genes are TRBV27 and TRBJ2-1; D remains unclear. Germline V gives CDR1 MNHEY, CDR2 SMNVEV (reference sequence). V lost 4 bases, J lost 13 bases, and 17 bases lay in between. The CDR3 consists of 13 residues.

This clone appeared a few times. The chain employs TRBV4-1 and TRBJ1-1; D is unresolved. The CDR3 spans 15 residues. Germline loops: CDR1 MGHRA, CDR2 YSYEKL. V lost 2 bases and J lost 3, with 13 bases in between. The CDR3 region has the DNA TGCGCCAGCAGCCAAAGCCCAGTCATCGACACTGAAGCTTTCTTT. Amino acid sequence: CASSQSPVIDTEAFF.

As for this clone: Other DNA sequences in the same sample also yield this CDR3. V usage is TRBV28 and J usage is TRBJ2-7, with TRBD2 as a possible D gene (6 bases). This CDR3 region has 14 residues. V gave up 3 bases and J gave up 6 bases, with 15 bases separating them. The V gene's germline CDR1 is MDHEN and CDR2 SYDVKM. CDR3 DNA: TGTGCCAGCAGTTTCGTTGGGGGGAGTGGCGAGCAGTACTTC. Protein: CASSFVGGSGEQYF.

The chain joins TRBV28 to TRBJ2-1; the D call may be TRBD1 or TRBD2 (5 bases each). The germline CDR1 and CDR2 sequences are MDHEN and SYDVKM. The CDR3 spans 16 residues. Between the trimmed V and J ends, which lost 3 bases and 11 bases, there was a span of 23 bases. Here the CDR3 DNA reads TGTGCCAGCAGTTTCACCATTGGGGGAGAGGGAGCCAAGCAGTTCTTC. Protein: CASSFTIGGEGAKQFF.

The chain carries TRBV7-9 and TRBJ2-2; a possible D gene is TRBD1 (6 bases). Germline V gene sequence: CDR1 SEHNR, CDR2 FQNEAQ (reference sequence). The V and J ends lost 5 bases and 6 bases respectively, with 10 bases between them. The CDR3 is 13 residues long. CDR3 amino acids: CASSEQGPGELFF. The CDR3 DNA is TGTGCCAGCAGCGAACAGGGTCCCGGGGAGCTGTTTTTT. Filled out from reference TRBV7-9 and TRBJ2-2, the complete variable domain reads DTGVSQNPRHKITKRGQNVTFRCDPISEHNRLYWYRQTLGQGPEFLTYFQNEAQLEKSRLLSDRFSAERPKGSFSTLEIQRTEQGDSAMYLCASSEQGPGELFFGEGSRLTVL.

The CDR3 bases are TGTGCCAGCAGCACAGGGGGCGGGGACGCCTACGAGCAGTACTTC. It codes for CASSTGGGDAYEQYF. The chain is built from TRBV7-8 and TRBJ2-7, with 9 bases that match TRBD1. This CDR3 has 15 residues. J gave up 2 bases and V 5 bases, and 7 bases lay outside the gene matches. The germline CDR1 and CDR2 sequences are SGHVS and FQNEAQ.

CDR3 sequence (DNA): TGTGCCAGCACCGCGACAGGGGCCCCAGCTAACTATGGCTACACCTTC. It encodes CASTATGAPANYGYTF. The chain employs TRBV27 and TRBJ1-2; 8 nucleotides match TRBD1. Trimming cost V 7 bases and J 0 bases; bases outside gene matches: 10. The CDR3 consists of 16 residues. Germline V gene lookup returns CDR1 MNHEY and CDR2 SMNVEV (reference sequence).

Remarks on this clone: The sample carries other DNA sequences with the same CDR3. The V gene is TRBV9, the J gene TRBJ2-5; maybe TRBD2 (5 bases). V was clipped by 2 bases and J by 4 bases, with 12 bases between them. The CDR3 sequence is 14 residues long. Germline lookup yields CDR1 SGDLS and CDR2 YYNGEE. CDR3 sequence (DNA): TGTGCCAGCAGCGTTTCAGGTAGCGCAGAGACCCAGTACTTC. Protein product: CASSVSGSAETQYF.

The chain carries TRBV4-1 and TRBJ1-2; 10 bases fit TRBD1. Germline V gives CDR1 MGHRA, CDR2 YSYEKL. CDR3 size: 15 residues. Losses at the gene ends were 4 bases for V and 7 bases for J; bases not matched to a gene: 9. The CDR3 sequence is CASSLTRDRGFGYTF. In DNA form, the CDR3 reads TGCGCCAGCAGCCTTACCCGGGACAGGGGTTTTGGCTACACCTTC.

V usage is TRBV27 and J usage is TRBJ2-5; 8 positions agree with TRBD2. This CDR3 has 16 residues. CDR1 is MNHEY, CDR2 SMNVEV, per germline (reference sequence). The trim removed 4 bases at V and 5 bases at J, leaving 12 bases unmatched. The CDR3 loop is CASSSWSPGRGETQYF. Written as DNA, the CDR3 is TGTGCCAGCAGTTCGTGGAGTCCCGGGAGGGGGGAGACCCAGTACTTC.

The chain carries TRBV4-3 and TRBJ2-5, with 10 bases that match TRBD2. Germline CDR1 and CDR2: LGHNA and YSLEER. Losses at the gene ends were 4 bases for V and 2 bases for J; bases not matched to a gene: 13. This CDR3 region has 18 residues. CDR3 protein: CASSPRLAGEGTQETQYF. DNA of the CDR3: TGCGCCAGCAGCCCGAGGCTAGCGGGAGAGGGGACTCAAGAGACCCAGTACTTC.

This clone occurred once. The sample contains more than one DNA sequence encoding this CDR3. The CDR3, as DNA: TGTGCCAGCAGCTTACTGGCGGGAGGGCCACCCTACAATGAGCAGTTCTTC. Amino acids: CASSLLAGGPPYNEQFF. The rearrangement links TRBV7-2 to TRBJ2-1, with 9 bases matching TRBD2. Unmatched junction bases numbered 7, after V lost 2 bases and J lost 2 bases. Per the germline V gene, CDR1 is SGHTA and CDR2 is FQGNSA. The CDR3 has 17 amino acids.

The V gene is TRBV6-5, the J gene TRBJ2-7, with 7 bases matching TRBD1. CDR3 length: 13 amino acids. Germline V CDR1 and CDR2: MNHEY, SVGAGI. The V segment lost 6 bases and the J segment 2 bases; nucleotides outside the gene matches: 4. The CDR3 reads CASSDGTAYEQYF. CDR3 coding DNA: TGTGCCAGCAGCGATGGGACAGCCTACGAGCAGTACTTC.

The chain employs TRBV7-9 and TRBJ2-7; unclear D gene. The CDR3 sequence is 15 residues long. Trimming took off 3 bases at V and 2 bases at J, with 14 bases between the two ends. Looked up from germline, CDR1 is SEHNR and CDR2 is FQNEAQ (reference sequence). CDR3 amino acids: CASSLWNGFTYEQYF. Written as DNA, the CDR3 is TGTGCCAGCAGCTTGTGGAACGGCTTTACCTACGAGCAGTACTTC.

The chain couples TRBV28 to TRBJ2-3; D possibly corresponds to TRBD1 (6 bases). This CDR3 contains 18 residues. Per germline, CDR1 MDHEN and CDR2 SYDVKM. Trimming left V 5 bases short and J 1 base short, with 22 bases between. CDR3 nucleotide sequence: TGTGCCAGCAGTCCTTACATCCTCTCAGGGGACCGCACAGATACGCAGTATTTT. Translated: CASSPYILSGDRTDTQYF.

This clone was picked up one time. The rearrangement joins TRBV10-1 to TRBJ2-1; 11 bases align to TRBD2. CDR3 length equals 16 residues. Germline V gene lookup returns CDR1 WNHNN and CDR2 SYGVQD (reference sequence). V lost 2 bases and J lost 6; bases outside the gene matches: 6. The CDR3 DNA reads as TGCGCCAGCAGTGAGCAACGTACTAGCGGGAGCAATGAGCAGTTCTTC. It codes for CASSEQRTSGSNEQFF.